Listed below are T cell receptor beta chains from one sample, sequenced in a study of a mutant IDH1 vaccine in newly diagnosed glioma. The method was immunoSEQ multiplex PCR; TCRdb's version includes in-frame clones alone and lacks a portion of them. The table shows 45,000 to 60,000 clones, with 65% to 80% occurring only once. The sample was PBMCs, taken from a glioma patient treated with radiotherapy, temozolomide or both. The receptors derive from a woman aged 40 to 49 with glioma. Both conserved end residues are trimmed from each CDR3.

j_call v_call cdr3_aa
TRBJ2-5 TRBV19 ASSINRAETQY
TRBJ2-1 TRBV6-4 ASSEQPQYNEQF
TRBJ2-7 TRBV5-6 ASSWFPGGEAYEQY
TRBJ2-3 TRBV7-9 ASSLKPDTQY
TRBJ2-7 TRBV6-5 ASSLGQTTSYEQY
TRBJ2-5 TRBV7-9 ASSLYWRHPMETQY
TRBJ1-1 TRBV7-9 ASSPYERTTEAF
TRBJ1-2 TRBV5-1 ASSLGTSNYGYT
TRBJ1-4 TRBV6-1 ASRAGTGKEKLF
TRBJ1-4 TRBV5-5 ASSLWTVEKLF
TRBJ1-1 TRBV7-2 ASSFAYRGREAF
TRBJ1-1 TRBV19 ASSPQTGEGTEAF
TRBJ1-3 TRBV2 ASSEPRAGNTIY
TRBJ2-1 TRBV11-3 ASSLDAPKRGGYNEQF
TRBJ2-7 TRBV4-3 ASSRHATGGEYEQY
TRBJ2-3 TRBV30 AWGMGLLTDTQY
TRBJ2-1 TRBV7-9 ASSPQRWGRYNEQF
TRBJ1-1 TRBV4-2 ASSQVGQGNTEAF
TRBJ1-6 TRBV30 AWSAGTGVSPLH
TRBJ2-7 TRBV29-1 SVGTLATYEQY
TRBJ1-1 TRBV5-3 ARSLGQDAEAF
TRBJ1-1 TRBV7-9 ASSVDNTEAF
TRBJ1-2 TRBV13 ASSPTGIYGYT
TRBJ2-1 TRBV9 ASSPGVEQF
TRBJ1-6 TRBV6-1 ASRGGLGNSPLH
TRBJ1-1 TRBV19 ASSIIRDQTEAF
TRBJ1-6 TRBV10-1 ASSARDGLNSPLH
TRBJ1-1 TRBV5-5 ASSFMTAHTEAF
TRBJ1-4 TRBV7-8 ASSTGPTKDEKLF
TRBJ2-7 TRBV29-1 SVDDRGHEQY
TRBJ1-6 TRBV5-6 ASSSRGAWGSPLH
TRBJ2-3 TRBV2 ASKTRGGADTQY
TRBJ2-3 TRBV19 ASSASAGGIDTQY
TRBJ1-2 TRBV10-1 ASSDSNYGYT
TRBJ2-7 TRBV27 ASGTGSSYEQY
TRBJ1-1 TRBV20-1 RVGRDTEAF
TRBJ2-3 TRBV4-2 ASSPPRVGGDTQY
TRBJ1-1 TRBV5-1 ASSPKPDTEAF
TRBJ1-1 TRBV5-1 ASCLGQGDMLEAF
TRBJ1-1 TRBV5-1 ASSLQGGNTEAF
TRBJ1-3 TRBV6-1 ASSEMLGAGSGNTIY
TRBJ1-4 TRBV30 AWNRGRNFVEKLF
TRBJ2-5 TRBV4-1 ASSHVGGHRETQY
TRBJ1-6 TRBV4-3 ASSQDLDRGPNSPLH
TRBJ1-4 TRBV30 AWSGQGAGNEKLF
TRBJ1-3 TRBV9 ASRRTASSGNTIY
TRBJ1-4 TRBV19 ASRQTTNEKLF
TRBJ1-5 TRBV7-2 ASSSRTGVGPQH
TRBJ2-7 TRBV11-2 ASSPLGQVYEQY
TRBJ2-3 TRBV7-9 ASSQRTDTQY
TRBJ2-1 TRBV5-5 ASSLVGGSYNEQF